These 20 T cell receptor beta chains were sequenced from one sample in a study of blood T cell repertoires in COVID-19. Assay used: immunoSEQ multiplex PCR; TCRdb lists only in-frame clones, some missing. This table holds about 260,000 clones, approximately 87% found once. Sequenced sample: peripheral blood. Receptors were obtained from a woman in her thirties or forties who had recovered from COVID-19.

This clone appeared a few times. The gene calls are TRBV9 and TRBJ1-5; D is unclear. The CDR3 runs 14 residues. V gave up 4 bases and J gave up 10 bases, with 18 bases separating them. The germline gives CDR1 SGDLS, CDR2 YYNGEE. As DNA, the CDR3 is TGTGCCAGCAGCCCCCGGGCGGACTTAGGACCCCAGCATTTT. Residues: CASSPRADLGPQHF.

The chain has TRBV5-4 and TRBJ1-4, with D possibly being TRBD1 (5 bases). The CDR3 runs to 15 residues. V lost 3 bases and J lost 3, with 12 bases in between. Germline V gene data show CDR1 as SGHNT and CDR2 as YYREEE (reference sequence). The CDR3 region is CASSWGGTANEKLFF. The CDR3 DNA sequence: TGTGCCAGCAGCTGGGGCGGGACCGCTAATGAAAAACTGTTTTTT. The full variable domain, rest sourced from reference TRBV5-4 and TRBJ1-4, is ETGVTQSPTHLIKTRGQQVTLRCSSQSGHNTVSWYQQALGQGPQFIFQYYREEENGRGNFPPRFSGLQFPNYSSELNVNALELDDSALYLCASSWGGTANEKLFFGSGTQLSVL.

The chain recombines TRBV2 with TRBJ2-1; 9 positions agree with TRBD2. Looked up from germline, CDR1 is SNHLY and CDR2 is FYNNEI. This CDR3 has 16 amino acids. V was pared by 5 bases and J by 3 bases, with 8 bases of the junction left unmatched. The CDR3 reads CASSLLSGGHYNEQFF. CDR3 nucleotides: TGTGCCAGCAGTTTACTTAGCGGGGGCCACTACAATGAGCAGTTCTTC.

The chain is built from TRBV7-2 and TRBJ1-4; 8 bases match TRBD1. The CDR3 has 15 amino acids. The trim removed 5 bases at V and 7 bases at J, leaving 9 bases unmatched. CDR1 is SGHTA and CDR2 is FQGNSA in the germline V gene. CDR3: CASSPIDRGSEKLFF. The CDR3 nucleotides read TGTGCCAGCAGCCCTATCGACAGGGGAAGTGAAAAACTGTTTTTT.

This chain joins TRBV5-4 and TRBJ1-6; tentative D call: TRBD1 (5 bases). V shed 3 bases and J shed 7 bases, with 14 bases lying between them. Germline lookup yields CDR1 SGHNT and CDR2 YYREEE (reference sequence). The length of the CDR3 is 15 residues. The CDR3 DNA is TGTGCCAGCAGCTCACGGGGGTCGGGGAATTCACCCCTCCACTTT. Translation gives CASSSRGSGNSPLHF.

This clone was counted once. CDR3 DNA: TGTGCCAGCCAGGAAAATAGCAATCAGCCCCAGCATTTT. Translation: CASQENSNQPQHF. This sequence joins TRBV6-5 and TRBJ1-5; no clear D gene. Germline V gene sequence: CDR1 MNHEY, CDR2 SVGAGI. Trimming took 8 bases from V and 0 from J, leaving 8 bases between them. This CDR3 comprises 13 residues.

The gene calls are TRBV6-5 and TRBJ1-4; D might be TRBD1 (5 bases). CDR1 is MNHEY and CDR2 is SVGAGI in the germline V gene. The V gene lost 5 bases and the J gene lost 3 bases, with 10 bases spanning the gap. The CDR3 has 14 residues. CDR3 loop: CASSTPGANEKLFF. CDR3 coding DNA: TGTGCCAGCAGTACCCCGGGGGCTAATGAAAAACTGTTTTTT.

This rearrangement joins TRBV29-1 to TRBJ2-3; D remains unclear. This CDR3 contains 12 residues. Trimming took off 4 bases at V and 2 bases at J, with 7 bases between the two ends. The germline V gene has CDR1 SQVTM and CDR2 ANQGSEA. The CDR3 loop reads CSVALSTDTQYF. In DNA, the CDR3 is TGCAGCGTTGCCCTATCCACAGATACGCAGTATTTT.

This chain joins TRBV14 and TRBJ1-3, with D uncertain. Trimming cost V 8 bases and J 7 bases, with 12 bases left between them. Germline-derived CDR1 and CDR2 are SGHDN and FVKESK. The CDR3 runs 12 residues. The CDR3 spells CASAGLRNTIYF. The DNA of the CDR3 is TGTGCCAGCGCCGGTCTCAGGAACACCATATATTTT.

The V gene is TRBV4-3, the J gene TRBJ1-2; TRBD1 agrees at 7 bases. The ends lost 2 bases at V and 4 bases at J; junction bases unmatched: 4. The CDR3 length is 14 residues. Per germline, CDR1 LGHNA and CDR2 YSLEER. The CDR3 DNA reads TGCGCCAGCAGCCAAAGGGACAGCGGCTATGGCTACACCTTC. Its protein product is CASSQRDSGYGYTF.

The V and J genes are TRBV20-1 and TRBJ2-5, with 8 positions matching TRBD2. The germline gives CDR1 DFQATT, CDR2 SNEGSKA (reference sequence). CDR3 length: 14 residues. V gave up 3 bases and J gave up 2 bases; unmatched junction bases: 5. For the CDR3, the DNA is TGCAGTGCTAGTGGTAGCGGGACACAAGAGACCCAGTACTTC. Translating gives CSASGSGTQETQYF.

This clone was detected once. This chain uses TRBV19 with TRBJ2-2; D is possibly TRBD2 (7 bases). CDR3 length equals 14 residues. Per the germline V gene, CDR1 is LNHDA and CDR2 is SQIVND (reference sequence). Trimming took 4 bases from V and 6 from J, leaving 12 bases between them. CDR3 region: CASSTQGRAGELFF. As DNA, the CDR3 is TGTGCCAGTAGTACCCAGGGGAGGGCCGGGGAGCTGTTTTTT. The variable domain in full, completed from reference TRBV19 and TRBJ2-2, reads DGGITQSPKYLFRKEGQNVTLSCEQNLNHDAMYWYRQDPGQGLRLIYYSQIVNDFQKGDIAEGYSVSREKKESFPLTVTSAQKNPTAFYLCASSTQGRAGELFFGEGSRLTVL.

The chain links TRBV7-2 to TRBJ2-3; TRBD2 is a possible D gene (5 bases). Looked up from germline, CDR1 is SGHTA and CDR2 is FQGNSA. CDR3 length: 14 residues. The V end was cut by 4 bases, the J end by 1 base, with 9 bases between. CDR3 region: CASSSDWGTDTQYF. The CDR3 bases are TGTGCCAGCAGCTCGGACTGGGGCACAGATACGCAGTATTTT. Full variable domain (remainder filled in from reference TRBV7-2 and TRBJ2-3): GAGVSQSPSNKVTEKGKDVELRCDPISGHTALYWYRQSLGQGLEFLIYFQGNSAPDKSGLPSDRFSAERTGGSVSTLTIQRTQQEDSAVYLCASSSDWGTDTQYFGPGTRLTVL.

The chain employs TRBV5-1 and TRBJ2-7; 12 bases fit TRBD2. There are 17 residues in the CDR3. The V and J ends lost 4 bases and 0 bases, in that order; junction bases with no gene match: 8. From germline, CDR1 is SGHRS and CDR2 YFSETQ. CDR3 sequence reads: CASSPDPGLAGSYEQYF. In nucleotides, the CDR3 is TGCGCCAGCAGCCCTGACCCGGGACTAGCGGGCTCCTACGAGCAGTACTTC.

V usage is TRBV11-3 and J usage is TRBJ2-1; 7 bases line up with TRBD1. Losses at the gene ends were 3 bases for V and 4 bases for J; bases not matched to a gene: 6. The length of the CDR3 is 15 residues. Germline CDR1 SGHNT, CDR2 YENEEA. CDR3 DNA sequence: TGTGCCAGCAGCTTGTGGGACAGTGCTTACAATGAGCAGTTCTTC. Translated: CASSLWDSAYNEQFF.

CDR3 residues: CASSFPGGGYTF. CDR3 nucleotide sequence: TGTGCCAGCAGTTTCCCAGGGGGAGGCTACACCTTC. The chain has TRBV12-3 or TRBV12-4 and TRBJ1-2; TRBD1 aligns across 7 bases. This CDR3 spans 12 amino acids. The V segment lost 3 bases and the J segment 8 bases; nucleotides outside the gene matches: 3.

The chain employs TRBV27 and TRBJ2-3; possible D gene TRBD1, 5 bases. The CDR3 spans 13 residues. V dropped 5 bases and J dropped 5 bases, with 11 bases sitting between them. Germline loops: CDR1 MNHEY, CDR2 SMNVEV (reference sequence). The CDR3 DNA sequence: TGTGCCAGCAGTCGACCCCAGGGAGATACGCAGTATTTT. Protein sequence: CASSRPQGDTQYF.

This chain uses TRBV19 with TRBJ1-2; D might be TRBD1 (6 bases). Germline CDR1 reads LNHDA; CDR2 reads SQIVND (reference sequence). The CDR3 sequence is 12 residues long. With 6 bases removed from V and 4 bases from J, the gap between germline ends came to 9 bases. CDR3 DNA: TGTGCCAGTAGCTTAGGGGGCTATGGCTACACCTTC. It translates to CASSLGGYGYTF.

The genes are TRBV25-1 and TRBJ1-6; 10 positions agree with TRBD1. With V trimmed by 7 bases and J by 9 bases, 6 bases remained unmatched. The CDR3 spans 14 residues. Germline lookup yields CDR1 MGHDK and CDR2 SYGVNS. CDR3 amino acids: CASKDDRGPSPLHF. CDR3 coding DNA: TGTGCCAGCAAAGACGACAGGGGGCCTTCACCCCTCCACTTT.

J is TRBJ1-2 and V is TRBV6-2 or TRBV6-3; TRBD1 matches at 10 bases. Trimming cost V 0 bases and J 7 bases; bases outside gene matches: 8. The CDR3 is made up of 16 amino acids. Germline CDR1 MNHEY, CDR2 SVGEGT. The CDR3 sequence: CASSYSEGTGAPGYTF. The CDR3 DNA reads TGTGCCAGCAGTTACTCCGAAGGGACAGGGGCTCCTGGCTACACCTTC.